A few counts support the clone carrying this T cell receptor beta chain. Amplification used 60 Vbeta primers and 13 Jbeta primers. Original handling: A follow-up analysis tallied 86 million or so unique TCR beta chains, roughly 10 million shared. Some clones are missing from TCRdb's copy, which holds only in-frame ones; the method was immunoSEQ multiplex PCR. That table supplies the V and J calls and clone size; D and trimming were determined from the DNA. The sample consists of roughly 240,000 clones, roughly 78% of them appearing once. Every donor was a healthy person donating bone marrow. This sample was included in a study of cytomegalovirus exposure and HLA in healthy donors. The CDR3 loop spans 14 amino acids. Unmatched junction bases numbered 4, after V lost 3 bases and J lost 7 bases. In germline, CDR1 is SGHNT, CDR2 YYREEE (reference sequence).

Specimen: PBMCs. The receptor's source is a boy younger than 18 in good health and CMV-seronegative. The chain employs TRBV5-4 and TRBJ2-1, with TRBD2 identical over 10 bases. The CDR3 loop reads CASSSAGGRNEQFF. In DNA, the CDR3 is TGTGCCAGCAGCTCAGCGGGGGGGCGGAATGAGCAGTTCTTC.